This T cell receptor beta chain was captured in a study of CD8 T cells in Susac syndrome. Study details: Patients with Susac syndrome were therapy-naive, taking corticosteroids, with some also receiving intravenous immunoglobulin, or taking intravenous immunoglobulin alone at the time their blood was drawn.

Per germline, CDR1 LGHDT and CDR2 YNNKEL (reference sequence). Trimming took off 4 bases at V and 9 bases at J, with 13 bases between the two ends. This CDR3 has 12 amino acids. RNA in amounts of about 0.5 to 1 ug was reverse transcribed with random hexamers. Each CDR3 protein is one row after TCRdb ran MiXCR on the immunoSEQ multiplex PCR reads. The sample lists approximately 100,000 distinct CDR3 sequences, roughly 94% occurring once. The receptor was derived from a human donor with Susac syndrome. This chain joins TRBV3-1 and TRBJ2-7; D is possibly TRBD2 (6 bases). Source material: CD8+ T cells from PBMCs. CDR3 DNA sequence: TGTGCCAGCAGCCCCAATCGGGGGTCGCAGTACTTC. This codes for CASSPNRGSQYF.